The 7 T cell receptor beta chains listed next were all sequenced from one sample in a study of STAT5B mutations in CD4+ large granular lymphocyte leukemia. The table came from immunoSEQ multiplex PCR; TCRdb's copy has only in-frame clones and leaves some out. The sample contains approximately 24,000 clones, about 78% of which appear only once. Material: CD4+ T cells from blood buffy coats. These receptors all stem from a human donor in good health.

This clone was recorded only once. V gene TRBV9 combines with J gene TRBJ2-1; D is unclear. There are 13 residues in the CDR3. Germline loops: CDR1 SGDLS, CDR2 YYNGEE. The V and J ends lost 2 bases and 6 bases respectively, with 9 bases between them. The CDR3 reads CASSVGAFNEQFF. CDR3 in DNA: TGTGCCAGCAGCGTCGGTGCTTTCAATGAGCAGTTCTTC.

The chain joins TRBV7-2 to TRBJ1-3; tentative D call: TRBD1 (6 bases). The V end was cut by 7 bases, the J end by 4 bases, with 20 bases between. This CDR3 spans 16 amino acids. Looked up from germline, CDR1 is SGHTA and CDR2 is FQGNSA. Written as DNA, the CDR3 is TGTGCCAGCACCCATTTAGGGGGTGGGAAGGGAAACACCATATATTTT. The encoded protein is CASTHLGGGKGNTIYF.

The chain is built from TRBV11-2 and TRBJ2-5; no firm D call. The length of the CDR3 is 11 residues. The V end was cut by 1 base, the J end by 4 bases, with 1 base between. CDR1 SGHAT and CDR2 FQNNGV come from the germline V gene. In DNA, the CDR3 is TGTGCCAGCAGCTTAGTAGAGACCCAGTACTTC. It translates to CASSLVETQYF.

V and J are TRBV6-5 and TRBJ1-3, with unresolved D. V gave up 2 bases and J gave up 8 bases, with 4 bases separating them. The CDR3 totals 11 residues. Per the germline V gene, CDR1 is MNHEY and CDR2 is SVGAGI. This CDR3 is CASSYRDTIYF. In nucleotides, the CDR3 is TGTGCCAGCAGTTACAGGGACACCATATATTTT.

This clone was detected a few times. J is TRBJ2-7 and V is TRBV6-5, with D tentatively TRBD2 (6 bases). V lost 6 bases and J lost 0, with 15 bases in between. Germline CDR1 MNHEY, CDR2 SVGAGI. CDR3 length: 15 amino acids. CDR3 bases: TGTGCCAGCAGAAATAGCGGCACGAGCTCCTACGAGCAGTACTTC. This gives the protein CASRNSGTSSYEQYF.

As DNA, the CDR3 is TGTGCCAGCAGTGAGGGGCTAGCGGGCTACAATGAGCAGTTCTTC. This sequence encodes CASSEGLAGYNEQFF. This chain uses TRBV2 with TRBJ2-1; 8 bases fit TRBD2. The junction had 4 bases not matched to a gene; V was cut back by 3 bases and J by 3 bases. The CDR3 has 15 amino acids. Germline V gene lookup returns CDR1 SNHLY and CDR2 FYNNEI. The full variable domain, its missing parts supplied by reference TRBV2 and TRBJ2-1, is EPEVTQTPSHQVTQMGQEVILRCVPISNHLYFYWYRQILGQKVEFLVSFYNNEISEKSEIFDDQFSVERPDGSNFTLKIRSTKLEDSAMYFCASSEGLAGYNEQFFGPGTRLTVL.

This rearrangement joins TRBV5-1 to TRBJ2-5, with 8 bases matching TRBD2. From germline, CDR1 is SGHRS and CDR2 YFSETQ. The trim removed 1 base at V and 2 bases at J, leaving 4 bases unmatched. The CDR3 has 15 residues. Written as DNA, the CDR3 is TGCGCCAGCAGCTTGCAGCGGGGGCCTCAAGAGACCCAGTACTTC. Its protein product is CASSLQRGPQETQYF. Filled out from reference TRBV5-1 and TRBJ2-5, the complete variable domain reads KAGVTQTPRYLIKTRGQQVTLSCSPISGHRSVSWYQQTPGQGLQFLFEYFSETQRNKGNFPGRFSGRQFSNSRSEMNVSTLELGDSALYLCASSLQRGPQETQYFGPGTRLLVL.